This is a list of T cell receptor beta chains from one sample in a study of shared clonotypes between healthy human individuals. TCRdb's table, derived via immunoSEQ multiplex PCR, lists solely in-frame clones and lacks some. The sample comprises roughly 1,800,000 clones, over 85% of which are singletons, and more than 0.9% rests with the top ten. The sequencing input was naive CD8+ T cells sorted from blood. The receptor source for this set is a man between 18 and 29 years old in good health. Each CDR3 is given with its conserved first and last residue. A D gene is named only where the DNA matches it firmly. Clone size is stated in some rows and not others, as once, few, many or a class when expanded.

J: TRBJ2-7; D: TRBD1; V: TRBV2; size: .; DNA: TGTGCCAGCAGCGTGACAGGGACGGGCGAGCAGTACTTC; CDR3: CASSVTGTGEQYF
J: TRBJ2-6; D: .; V: TRBV4-1; size: .; DNA: TGCGCCAGCAGCCAAGATTTGAGCTCTGGGGCCAACGTCCTGACTTTC; CDR3: CASSQDLSSGANVLTF
J: TRBJ2-5; D: .; V: TRBV27; size: .; DNA: TGTGCCAGCAGTTTCGTGGGGGGGCTGGAGACCCAGTACTTC; CDR3: CASSFVGGLETQYF
J: TRBJ1-3; D: .; V: TRBV2; size: .; DNA: TGTGTCACCAGCGAGTACTCTGGAAACACCATATATTTT; CDR3: CVTSEYSGNTIYF
J: TRBJ2-3; D: TRBD2; V: TRBV5-6; size: .; DNA: TGTGCCAGCAGCTTGGAACTAGCGGGGACCACAGATACGCAGTATTTT; CDR3: CASSLELAGTTDTQYF
J: TRBJ2-3; D: TRBD2; V: TRBV6-1; size: .; DNA: TGTGCCAGCAGCGGGACTAACACAGATACGCAGTATTTT; CDR3: CASSGTNTDTQYF
J: TRBJ2-1; D: .; V: TRBV5-1; size: once; DNA: TGCGCCAGCAGCTTGATGTCAGGGGTGGGCAATGAGCAGTTCTTC; CDR3: CASSLMSGVGNEQFF
J: TRBJ2-1; D: .; V: TRBV28; size: .; DNA: TGTGCCAGCGGGGGACCATACAATGAGCAGTTCTTC; CDR3: CASGGPYNEQFF
J: TRBJ1-1; D: TRBD1; V: TRBV7-9; size: .; DNA: TGTGCCAGCTCACCGGGACAGGGGACCCTGACTGAAGCTTTCTTT; CDR3: CASSPGQGTLTEAFF
J: TRBJ2-7; D: .; V: TRBV13; size: .; DNA: TGTGCCAGCCAGCTGGGTAACTACGAGCAGTACTTC; CDR3: CASQLGNYEQYF
J: TRBJ2-7; D: TRBD1; V: TRBV27; size: .; DNA: TGTGCCAGCAGTCCATGGACAGGGAACCCCTACGAGCAGTACTTC; CDR3: CASSPWTGNPYEQYF
J: TRBJ2-3; D: TRBD2; V: TRBV29-1; size: once; DNA: TGCAGCGCCGTCGGGGGGACTAGCAACACAGATACGCAGTATTTT; CDR3: CSAVGGTSNTDTQYF
J: TRBJ1-6; D: .; V: TRBV7-9; size: .; DNA: TGTGCCAGCAGCTTAGTCTTAGGGGACTCACCCCTCCACTTT; CDR3: CASSLVLGDSPLHF
J: TRBJ2-1; D: .; V: TRBV27; size: .; DNA: TGTGCCAGCAGGACGGAAAGCTCCTACAATGAGCAGTTCTTC; CDR3: CASRTESSYNEQFF
J: TRBJ2-3; D: .; V: TRBV28; size: .; DNA: TGTGCCAGCAGTTCGAGCGAGACAGATACGCAGTATTTT; CDR3: CASSSSETDTQYF
J: TRBJ2-5; D: .; V: TRBV28; size: once; DNA: TGTGCCAGCAGGGAGAGACTAGAACGAGGAGAGACCCAGTACTTC; CDR3: CASRERLERGETQYF
J: TRBJ2-2; D: .; V: TRBV11-2; size: .; DNA: TGTGCCAGCAGCTTAGCCTCGAACACCGGGGAGCTGTTTTTT; CDR3: CASSLASNTGELFF
J: TRBJ1-6; D: TRBD1; V: TRBV4-2; size: .; DNA: TGTGCCAGCAGCTCGTCCCGGGACAGGGAAACCCTTTATAATTCACCCCTCCACTTT; CDR3: CASSSSRDRETLYNSPLHF
J: TRBJ1-5; D: .; V: TRBV5-4; size: .; DNA: TGTGCCAGCAGCTCTGACGGGAATCAGCCCCAGCATTTT; CDR3: CASSSDGNQPQHF
J: TRBJ2-6; D: TRBD1; V: TRBV28; size: .; DNA: TGTGCCAGCAGAGATAGTCGCCAGGGGGCGACTGGGGCCAACGTCCTGACTTTC; CDR3: CASRDSRQGATGANVLTF
J: TRBJ2-7; D: .; V: TRBV6-5; size: .; DNA: TGTGCCAGCAGTCCTGAGGGCCCGACCTACGAGCAGTACTTC; CDR3: CASSPEGPTYEQYF
J: TRBJ2-5; D: .; V: TRBV4-1; size: .; DNA: TGCGCCAGCAGCCACCCGGGGGAGACCCAGTACTTC; CDR3: CASSHPGETQYF